The 11 T cell receptor beta chains given below trace back to one sample, sequenced in a study of T cells after yellow fever vaccination. Each CDR3 protein gets one entry after TCRdb re-called the 5' RACE reads with MiXCR. This table holds about 510,000 distinct CDR3 sequences, 20% to 25% found once. Sample: PBMCs, taken less than 25 days after the first yellow fever vaccination. These receptors were taken from a man aged 18 to 29 who received the YFV17D yellow fever vaccine.

The rearrangement links TRBV4-3 to TRBJ1-6; D remains ambiguous. The CDR3 covers 16 residues. CDR1 and CDR2 from the germline V gene are LGHNA and YSLEER. Between the trimmed V and J ends, which lost 0 bases and 7 bases, there was a span of 13 bases. This CDR3 is CASSQEHGPVNSPLHF. CDR3 coding DNA: TGCGCCAGCAGCCAAGAGCATGGACCCGTCAATTCACCCCTCCACTTT.

This chain connects TRBV7-2 to TRBJ2-3; D is undetermined. The CDR3 length is 15 residues. V lost 1 base and J 2 bases, leaving 10 bases between the germline ends. CDR1 and CDR2 (germline): SGHTA, FQGNSA. The CDR3 is CASSLGQILTDTQYF. CDR3 DNA: TGTGCCAGCAGCTTAGGGCAAATTCTCACAGATACGCAGTATTTT.

This clonotype was counted many times. The chain employs TRBV7-2 and TRBJ1-4, with D tentatively TRBD1 (6 bases). This CDR3 is built from 14 residues. Trimming took 7 bases from V and 10 from J, leaving 19 bases between them. CDR1 is SGHTA and CDR2 is FQGNSA in the germline V gene. The CDR3: CASTYFRGGGKLFF. CDR3 coding DNA: TGTGCCAGCACCTACTTCAGGGGCGGAGGAAAACTGTTTTTT.

Only a few counts were recorded for this clonotype. V and J are TRBV11-2 and TRBJ1-2, with D possibly being TRBD1 (6 bases). This CDR3 has 19 amino acids. Trimming left V 2 bases short and J 8 bases short, with 30 bases between. In germline, CDR1 is SGHAT, CDR2 FQNNGV. The CDR3 sequence is CASSLNPRSPESGAGGYTF. The CDR3 coding sequence is TGTGCCAGCAGCTTAAACCCGAGGTCCCCGGAATCGGGGGCTGGAGGCTACACCTTC.

This sequence joins TRBV9 and TRBJ2-1; the D gene could be TRBD1 or TRBD2 (5 bases each). Germline V gene lookup returns CDR1 SGDLS and CDR2 YYNGEE. This CDR3 region has 12 residues. V gave up 4 bases and J gave up 9 bases, with 11 bases separating them. The CDR3: CASSSGALEQFF. In nucleotides, the CDR3 is TGTGCCAGCAGCTCCGGGGCCCTTGAGCAGTTCTTC.

A few counts support this clonotype. The chain has TRBV14 and TRBJ2-7; possibly TRBD1 or TRBD2 for D (5 bases each). The CDR3 spans 16 residues. CDR1 and CDR2 (germline): SGHDN, FVKESK. Trimming left V 5 bases short and J 2 bases short, with 19 bases between. CDR3 amino acids: CASSGTGTTPAYEQYF. In DNA form, the CDR3 reads TGTGCCAGCAGCGGTACCGGGACGACACCCGCCTACGAGCAGTACTTC.

This chain links TRBV12-3 or TRBV12-4 with TRBJ2-1, with 8 bases that match TRBD2. CDR3 length: 14 amino acids. Trimming cost V 6 bases and J 9 bases; bases outside gene matches: 10. The CDR3 protein is CASSLQRGLGEQFF. In nucleotides, the CDR3 is TGTGCCAGCAGCCTCCAGCGGGGGCTCGGTGAGCAGTTCTTC.

Note on this clonotype: A read error is possible here, since a much larger clone lies one base away. The conserved phenylalanine or tryptophan normally closing the CDR3 is absent here, so this likely arose from a read error. The chain is built from TRBV10-3 and TRBJ2-5, with D perhaps matching TRBD2 (6 bases). The V and J ends lost 11 bases and 0 bases respectively, with 13 bases between them. CDR1 ENHRY and CDR2 SYGVKD come from the germline V gene. The CDR3 runs 13 residues. CDR3 DNA: TGTGCCGTGGGTTCTAGCGACCAAGAGACCCAGTACCTC. It yields the protein CAVGSSDQETQYL.

In this sample, this clonotype turned up a few times. This sequence joins TRBV7-3 and TRBJ2-3; D is possibly TRBD1 (6 bases). The CDR3 loop spans 15 amino acids. In germline, CDR1 is SGHTA, CDR2 FQGTGA. V lost 5 bases to trimming and J lost 6 bases, with 18 bases between them. The DNA of the CDR3 is TGTGCCAGCAGCCCCCGGATAACAGGGACGGATACGCAGTATTTT. Its translation: CASSPRITGTDTQYF.

The chain combines TRBV11-2 with TRBJ1-3; no definite D call. This CDR3 has 17 residues. Germline loops: CDR1 SGHAT, CDR2 FQNNGV. V dropped 0 bases and J dropped 1 base, with 13 bases sitting between them. The CDR3 loop is CASSLDVSEASGNTIYF. The CDR3 coding sequence is TGTGCCAGCAGCTTAGATGTGTCGGAGGCGTCTGGAAACACCATATATTTT.

The V call is TRBV6-1, the J call TRBJ1-1, with 9 positions matching TRBD1. Germline CDR1 is MNHNS and CDR2 is SASEGT. The CDR3 is made up of 13 amino acids. After removal of 6 bases from V and 5 bases from J, the junction contained 4 bases not matched to a gene. In DNA, the CDR3 is TGTGCCAGCAGGGACAGGGGCCGGACTGAAGCTTTCTTT. Its protein product is CASRDRGRTEAFF.